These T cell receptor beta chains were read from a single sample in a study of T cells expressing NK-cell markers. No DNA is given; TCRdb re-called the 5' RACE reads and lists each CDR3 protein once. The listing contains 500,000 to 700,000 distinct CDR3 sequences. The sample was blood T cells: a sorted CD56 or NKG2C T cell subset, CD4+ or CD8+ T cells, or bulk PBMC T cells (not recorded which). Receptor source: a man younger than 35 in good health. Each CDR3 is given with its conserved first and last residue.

CDR3: CASSLVREGRGGTQYF
V: TRBV7-2
J: TRBJ2-5

CDR3: CAISESDTNEQFF
V: TRBV10-3
J: TRBJ2-1

CDR3: CASSFVGTETDTQYF
V: TRBV7-2
J: TRBJ2-3

CDR3: CASSLPGVSSGANVLTF
V: TRBV7-9
J: TRBJ2-6

CDR3: CASSQLGTQPSYNEQFF
V: TRBV4-2
J: TRBJ2-1

CDR3: CASSGEGIGELFF
V: TRBV9
J: TRBJ2-2

CDR3: CASSDAETQYF
V: TRBV28
J: TRBJ2-5

CDR3: CASGKRESGEQFF
V: TRBV11-2
J: TRBJ2-1

CDR3: CASSLAPGGGGQETQYF
V: TRBV5-1
J: TRBJ2-5

CDR3: CASTTWSGRTDTQYF
V: TRBV12-3/TRBV12-4
J: TRBJ2-3

CDR3: CSVDGVQGTPYEQYF
V: TRBV29-1
J: TRBJ2-7

CDR3: CASNTRRGISGTGELFF
V: TRBV7-2
J: TRBJ2-2

CDR3: CASSLRGLAQYF
V: TRBV7-2
J: TRBJ2-7

CDR3: CASSYEGARDTQYF
V: TRBV6-5
J: TRBJ2-3

CDR3: CASSYLRGRRTDTQYF
V: TRBV6-2/TRBV6-3
J: TRBJ2-3

CDR3: CASSPSGLATVRETQYF
V: TRBV11-2
J: TRBJ2-5

CDR3: CARTDPGGRAGELFF
V: TRBV2
J: TRBJ2-2

CDR3: CASSQENHGLAGYTF
V: TRBV4-2
J: TRBJ1-2

CDR3: CATSDPTKIHEQYF
V: TRBV24-1
J: TRBJ2-7

CDR3: CSHASLTGYNEQFF
V: TRBV29-1
J: TRBJ2-1

CDR3: CASSLGAGYEQFF
V: TRBV7-6
J: TRBJ2-1

CDR3: CASSTGLGDTDTQYF
V: TRBV6-4
J: TRBJ2-3

CDR3: CAISGNGQNQPQHF
V: TRBV10-3
J: TRBJ1-5

CDR3: CASSPPDRYTGELFF
V: TRBV13
J: TRBJ2-2

CDR3: CASTVYGNEQFF
V: TRBV6-6
J: TRBJ2-1

CDR3: CASAWDGYSGANVLTF
V: TRBV7-8
J: TRBJ2-6

CDR3: CASSSTGSQAKNIQYF
V: TRBV5-1
J: TRBJ2-4

CDR3: CASILSGGAHNEQFF
V: TRBV7-8
J: TRBJ2-1

CDR3: CASSLAGGPVDEQFF
V: TRBV12-3/TRBV12-4
J: TRBJ2-1

CDR3: CASSQGASGTYNEQFF
V: TRBV4-3
J: TRBJ2-1

CDR3: CASSSRRIYNEQFF
V: TRBV5-6
J: TRBJ2-1

CDR3: CASSAQRGQGTSRRFF
V: TRBV19
J: TRBJ2-1

CDR3: CSARLWGGASTDTQYF
V: TRBV20-1
J: TRBJ2-3

CDR3: CASSQEGRFNEQFF
V: TRBV4-3
J: TRBJ2-1

CDR3: CASSLGGQGSNEQFF
V: TRBV5-6
J: TRBJ2-1

CDR3: CASNPEQRFTDTQYF
V: TRBV12-3/TRBV12-4
J: TRBJ2-3

CDR3: CASSPTGLRQETQYF
V: TRBV5-1
J: TRBJ2-5

CDR3: CASSLGSLALSTKQFF
V: TRBV5-1
J: TRBJ2-1

CDR3: CASSPLVENTEAFF
V: TRBV3-1
J: TRBJ1-1

CDR3: CASSPFMDGNTEAFF
V: TRBV27
J: TRBJ1-1

CDR3: CASSLTGPREELFF
V: TRBV5-1
J: TRBJ2-2